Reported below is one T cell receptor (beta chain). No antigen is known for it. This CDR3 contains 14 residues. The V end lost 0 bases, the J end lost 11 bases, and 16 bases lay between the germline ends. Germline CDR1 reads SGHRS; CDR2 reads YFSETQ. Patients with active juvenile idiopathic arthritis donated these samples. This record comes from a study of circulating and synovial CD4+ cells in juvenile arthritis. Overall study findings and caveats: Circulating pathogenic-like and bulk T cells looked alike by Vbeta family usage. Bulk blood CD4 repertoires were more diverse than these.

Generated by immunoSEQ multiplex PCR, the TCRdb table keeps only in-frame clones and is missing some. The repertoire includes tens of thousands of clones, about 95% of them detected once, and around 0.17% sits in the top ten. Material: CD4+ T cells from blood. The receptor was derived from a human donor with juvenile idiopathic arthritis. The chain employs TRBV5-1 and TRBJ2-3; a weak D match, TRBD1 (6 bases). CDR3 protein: CASSLAGRDIKQYF. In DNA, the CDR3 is TGCGCCAGCAGCTTGGCGGGACGGGACATAAAGCAGTATTTT.